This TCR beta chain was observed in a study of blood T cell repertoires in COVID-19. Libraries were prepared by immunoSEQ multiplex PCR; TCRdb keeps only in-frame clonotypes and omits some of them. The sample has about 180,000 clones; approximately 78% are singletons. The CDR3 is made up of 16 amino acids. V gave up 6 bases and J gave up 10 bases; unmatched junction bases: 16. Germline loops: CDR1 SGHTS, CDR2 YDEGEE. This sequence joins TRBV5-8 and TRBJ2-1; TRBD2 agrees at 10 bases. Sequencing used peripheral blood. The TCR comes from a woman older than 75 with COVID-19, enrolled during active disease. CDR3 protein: CASNPSGRAGMVEQFF. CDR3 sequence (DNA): TGTGCCAGCAACCCGAGCGGGAGGGCCGGGATGGTGGAGCAGTTCTTC.